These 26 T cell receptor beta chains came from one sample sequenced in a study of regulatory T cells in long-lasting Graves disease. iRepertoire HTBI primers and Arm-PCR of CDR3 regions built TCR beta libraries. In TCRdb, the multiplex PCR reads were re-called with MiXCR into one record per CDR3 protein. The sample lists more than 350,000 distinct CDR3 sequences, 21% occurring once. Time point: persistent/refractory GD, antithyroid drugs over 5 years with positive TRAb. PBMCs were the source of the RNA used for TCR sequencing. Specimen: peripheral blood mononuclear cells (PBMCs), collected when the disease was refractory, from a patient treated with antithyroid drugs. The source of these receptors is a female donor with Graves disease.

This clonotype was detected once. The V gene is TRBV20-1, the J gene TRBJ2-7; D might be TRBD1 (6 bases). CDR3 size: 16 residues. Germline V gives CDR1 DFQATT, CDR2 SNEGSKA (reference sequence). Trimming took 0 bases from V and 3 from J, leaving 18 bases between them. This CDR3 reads CSARDILRDTGYEQYF. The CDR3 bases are TGCAGTGCTAGAGATATCCTCCGGGACACCGGCTACGAGCAGTACTTC.

The CDR3 here is CAWAVGGGNQPQHF. CDR3 coding DNA: TGTGCCTGGGCCGTCGGGGGGGGCAATCAGCCCCAGCATTTT. This chain joins TRBV30 and TRBJ1-5; D perhaps matches TRBD1 (5 bases). The CDR3 extends over 14 amino acids. From germline, CDR1 is GTSNPN and CDR2 SVGIG (reference sequence). Trimming took 5 bases from V and 2 from J, leaving 13 bases between them.

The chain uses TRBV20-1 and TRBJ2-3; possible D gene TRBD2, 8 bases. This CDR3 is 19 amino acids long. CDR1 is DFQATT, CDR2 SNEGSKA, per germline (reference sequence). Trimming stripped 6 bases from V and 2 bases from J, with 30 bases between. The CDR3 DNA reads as TGCAGTGCAACTACACCGGACAGGCCCGGGACTAGGCCCACAGATACGCAGTATTTT. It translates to CSATTPDRPGTRPTDTQYF.

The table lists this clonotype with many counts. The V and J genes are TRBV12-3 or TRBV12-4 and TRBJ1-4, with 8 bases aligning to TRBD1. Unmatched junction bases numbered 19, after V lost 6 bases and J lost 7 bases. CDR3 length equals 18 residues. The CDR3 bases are TGTGCCAGCAGCTCAACTGGACAGGGAGTCGGGAGGGGTGAAAAACTGTTTTTT. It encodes CASSSTGQGVGRGEKLFF.

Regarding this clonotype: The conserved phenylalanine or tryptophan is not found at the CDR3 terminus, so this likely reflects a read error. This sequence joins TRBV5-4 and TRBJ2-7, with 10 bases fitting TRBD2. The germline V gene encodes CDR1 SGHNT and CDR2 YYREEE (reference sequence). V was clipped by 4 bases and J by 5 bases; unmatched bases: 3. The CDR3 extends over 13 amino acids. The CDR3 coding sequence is TGTGCCAGCAGCCAGGGACTAGCGAACGAGCAGTACTCC. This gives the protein CASSQGLANEQYS.

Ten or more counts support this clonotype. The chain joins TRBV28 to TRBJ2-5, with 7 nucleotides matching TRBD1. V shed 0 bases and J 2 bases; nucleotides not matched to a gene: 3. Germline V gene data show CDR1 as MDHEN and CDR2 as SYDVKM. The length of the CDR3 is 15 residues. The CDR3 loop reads CASSLWRQGQETQYF. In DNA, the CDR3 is TGTGCCAGCAGTTTATGGAGACAGGGACAAGAGACCCAGTACTTC.

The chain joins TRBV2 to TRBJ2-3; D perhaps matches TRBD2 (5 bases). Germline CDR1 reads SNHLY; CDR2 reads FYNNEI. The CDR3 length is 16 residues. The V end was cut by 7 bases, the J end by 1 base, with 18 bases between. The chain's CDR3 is CASKRTQNRGTDTQYF. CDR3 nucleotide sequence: TGTGCCAGCAAGAGGACTCAAAATCGGGGCACAGATACGCAGTATTTT. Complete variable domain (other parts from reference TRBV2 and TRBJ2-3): EPEVTQTPSHQVTQMGQEVILRCVPISNHLYFYWYRQILGQKVEFLVSFYNNEISEKSEIFDDQFSVERPDGSNFTLKIRSTKLEDSAMYFCASKRTQNRGTDTQYFGPGTRLTVL.

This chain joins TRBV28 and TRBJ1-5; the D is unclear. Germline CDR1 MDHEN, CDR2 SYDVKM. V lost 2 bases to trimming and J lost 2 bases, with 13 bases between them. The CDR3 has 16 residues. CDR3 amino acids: CASSLPPGRGNQPQHF. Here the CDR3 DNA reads TGTGCCAGCAGTTTACCGCCGGGGAGAGGCAATCAGCCCCAGCATTTT.

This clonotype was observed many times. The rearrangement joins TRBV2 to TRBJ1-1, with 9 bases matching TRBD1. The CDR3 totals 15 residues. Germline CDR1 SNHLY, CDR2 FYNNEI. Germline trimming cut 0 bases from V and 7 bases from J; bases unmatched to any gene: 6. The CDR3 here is CASSEAGQGLNEAFF. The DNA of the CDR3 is TGTGCCAGCAGTGAAGCGGGACAGGGACTAAATGAAGCTTTCTTT. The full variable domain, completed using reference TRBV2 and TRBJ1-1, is EPEVTQTPSHQVTQMGQEVILRCVPISNHLYFYWYRQILGQKVEFLVSFYNNEISEKSEIFDDQFSVERPDGSNFTLKIRSTKLEDSAMYFCASSEAGQGLNEAFFGQGTRLTVV.

Here the CDR3 DNA reads TGTGCCAGCAGTTTAGCGGGACTACTCACAGATACGCAGTATTTT. It specifies CASSLAGLLTDTQYF. The chain joins TRBV28 to TRBJ2-3, with 7 bases lining up with TRBD2. From germline, CDR1 is MDHEN and CDR2 SYDVKM. CDR3 length: 15 residues. After removal of 2 bases from V and 2 bases from J, the junction contained 4 bases not matched to a gene.

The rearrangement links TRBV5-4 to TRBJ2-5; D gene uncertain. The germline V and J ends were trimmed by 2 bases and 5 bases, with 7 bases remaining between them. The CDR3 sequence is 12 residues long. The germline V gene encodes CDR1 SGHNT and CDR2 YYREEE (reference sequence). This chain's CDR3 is CASSFARETQYF. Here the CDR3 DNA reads TGTGCCAGCAGCTTTGCCCGGGAGACCCAGTACTTC. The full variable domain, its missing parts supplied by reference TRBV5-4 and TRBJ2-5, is ETGVTQSPTHLIKTRGQQVTLRCSSQSGHNTVSWYQQALGQGPQFIFQYYREEENGRGNFPPRFSGLQFPNYSSELNVNALELDDSALYLCASSFARETQYFGPGTRLLVL.

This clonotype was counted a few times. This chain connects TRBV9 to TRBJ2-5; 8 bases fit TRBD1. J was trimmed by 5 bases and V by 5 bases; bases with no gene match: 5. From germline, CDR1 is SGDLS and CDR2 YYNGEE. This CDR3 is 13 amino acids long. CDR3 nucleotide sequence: TGTGCCAGCAGGGCGACAGGGGAGGAGACCCAGTACTTC. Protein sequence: CASRATGEETQYF.

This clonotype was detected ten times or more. The CDR3 protein is CSAISTGTREAFF. DNA for the CDR3: TGCAGTGCTATCTCGACAGGTACCCGAGAGGCTTTCTTT. V usage is TRBV20-1 and J usage is TRBJ1-1; D might be TRBD1 (6 bases). This CDR3 comprises 13 residues. The V gene lost 4 bases and the J gene lost 11 bases, with 20 bases spanning the gap. The V gene's germline CDR1 is DFQATT and CDR2 SNEGSKA (reference sequence).

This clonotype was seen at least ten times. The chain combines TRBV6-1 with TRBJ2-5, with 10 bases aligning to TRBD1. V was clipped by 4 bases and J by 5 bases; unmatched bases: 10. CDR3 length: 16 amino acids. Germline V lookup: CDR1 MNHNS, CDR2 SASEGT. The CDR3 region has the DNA TGTGCCAGCAGTGTCCGCCCGACAGGGGGCAGGGAGACCCAGTACTTC. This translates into CASSVRPTGGRETQYF.

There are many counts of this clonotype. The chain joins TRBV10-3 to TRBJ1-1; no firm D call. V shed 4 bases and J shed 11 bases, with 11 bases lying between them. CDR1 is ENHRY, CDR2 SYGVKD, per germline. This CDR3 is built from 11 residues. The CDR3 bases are TGTGCCATCAGTGTGGGGAGATGGGCTTTCTTT. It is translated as CAISVGRWAFF.

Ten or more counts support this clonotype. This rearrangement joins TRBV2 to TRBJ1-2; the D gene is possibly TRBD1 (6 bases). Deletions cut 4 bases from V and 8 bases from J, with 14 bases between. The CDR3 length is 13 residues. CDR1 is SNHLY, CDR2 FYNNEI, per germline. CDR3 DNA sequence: TGTGCCAGCAGTGGAGAACAGGGTGGGGGCTACACCTTC. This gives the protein CASSGEQGGGYTF.

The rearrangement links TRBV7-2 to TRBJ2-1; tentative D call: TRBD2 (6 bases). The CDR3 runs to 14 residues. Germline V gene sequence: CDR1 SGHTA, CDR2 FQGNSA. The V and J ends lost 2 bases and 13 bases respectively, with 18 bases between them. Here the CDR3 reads CASSLKPSVAPQFF. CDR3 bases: TGTGCCAGCAGCTTAAAGCCTAGCGTCGCCCCACAGTTCTTC.

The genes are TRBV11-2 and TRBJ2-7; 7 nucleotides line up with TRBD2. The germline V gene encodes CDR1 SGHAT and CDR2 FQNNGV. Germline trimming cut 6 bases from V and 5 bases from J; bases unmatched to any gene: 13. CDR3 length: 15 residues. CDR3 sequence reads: CASRNGAGRIHEQYF. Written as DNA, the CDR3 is TGTGCCAGCAGAAATGGAGCCGGGAGGATCCACGAGCAGTACTTC.

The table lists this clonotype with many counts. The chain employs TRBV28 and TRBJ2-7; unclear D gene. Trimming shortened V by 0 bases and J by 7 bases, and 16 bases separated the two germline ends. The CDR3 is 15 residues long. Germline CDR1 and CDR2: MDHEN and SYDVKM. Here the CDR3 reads CASSLWGSEVGEQYF. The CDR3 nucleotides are TGTGCCAGCAGTTTATGGGGGTCCGAGGTTGGGGAGCAGTACTTC.

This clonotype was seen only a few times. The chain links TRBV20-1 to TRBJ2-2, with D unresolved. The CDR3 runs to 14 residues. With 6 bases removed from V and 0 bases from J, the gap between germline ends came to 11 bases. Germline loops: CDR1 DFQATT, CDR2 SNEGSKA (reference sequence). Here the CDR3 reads CSALTHANTGELFF. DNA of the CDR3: TGCAGTGCGTTGACACACGCGAACACCGGGGAGCTGTTTTTT.

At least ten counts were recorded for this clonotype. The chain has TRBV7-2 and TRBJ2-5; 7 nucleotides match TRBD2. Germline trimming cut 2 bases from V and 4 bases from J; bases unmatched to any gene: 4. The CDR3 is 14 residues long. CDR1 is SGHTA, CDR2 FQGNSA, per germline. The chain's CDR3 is CASSLLSGGETQYF. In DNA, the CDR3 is TGTGCCAGCAGCTTACTGTCGGGGGGAGAGACCCAGTACTTC.

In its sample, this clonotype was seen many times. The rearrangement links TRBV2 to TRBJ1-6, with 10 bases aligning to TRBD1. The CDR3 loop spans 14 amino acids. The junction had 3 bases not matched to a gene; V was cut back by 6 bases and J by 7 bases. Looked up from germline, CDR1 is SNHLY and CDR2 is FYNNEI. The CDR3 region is CASREGQGNSPLHF. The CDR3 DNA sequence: TGTGCCAGCAGAGAGGGACAGGGGAATTCACCCCTCCACTTT. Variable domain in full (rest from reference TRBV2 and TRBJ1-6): EPEVTQTPSHQVTQMGQEVILRCVPISNHLYFYWYRQILGQKVEFLVSFYNNEISEKSEIFDDQFSVERPDGSNFTLKIRSTKLEDSAMYFCASREGQGNSPLHFGNGTRLTVT.

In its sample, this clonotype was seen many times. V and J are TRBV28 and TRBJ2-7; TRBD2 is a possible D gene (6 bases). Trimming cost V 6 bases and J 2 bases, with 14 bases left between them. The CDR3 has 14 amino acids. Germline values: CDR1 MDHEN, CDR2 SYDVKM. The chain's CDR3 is CASSIRLGTYEQYF. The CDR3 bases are TGTGCCAGCAGCATCCGACTAGGGACCTACGAGCAGTACTTC.

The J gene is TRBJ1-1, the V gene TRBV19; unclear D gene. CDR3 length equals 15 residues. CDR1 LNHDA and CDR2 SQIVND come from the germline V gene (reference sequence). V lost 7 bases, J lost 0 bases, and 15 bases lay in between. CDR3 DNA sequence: TGTGCCAGTACCTTAGGAGGTGTAATGAACACTGAAGCTTTCTTT. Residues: CASTLGGVMNTEAFF.

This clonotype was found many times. CDR3 sequence: CASRRASGQGNSPLHF. CDR3 DNA sequence: TGTGCCAGCAGGCGCGCGAGCGGACAGGGAAATTCACCCCTCCACTTT. The J gene is TRBJ1-6, the V gene TRBV6-1; 8 bases are shared with TRBD1. Looked up from germline, CDR1 is MNHNS and CDR2 is SASEGT. The CDR3 contains 16 residues. V lost 6 bases and J lost 7; bases outside the gene matches: 11.

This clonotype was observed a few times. The DNA of the CDR3 is TGTGCCAGCAGCTTAAAAGGGACAGCGGGTGAAAAACTGTTTTTT. It encodes CASSLKGTAGEKLFF. V usage is TRBV7-9 and J usage is TRBJ1-4, with 7 bases identical to TRBD1. Looked up from germline, CDR1 is SEHNR and CDR2 is FQNEAQ (reference sequence). There are 15 residues in the CDR3. After removal of 2 bases from V and 7 bases from J, the junction contained 7 bases not matched to a gene. Full variable domain (outside the CDR3, taken from reference TRBV7-9 and TRBJ1-4): DTGVSQNPRHKITKRGQNVTFRCDPISEHNRLYWYRQTLGQGPEFLTYFQNEAQLEKSRLLSDRFSAERPKGSFSTLEIQRTEQGDSAMYLCASSLKGTAGEKLFFGSGTQLSVL.